The 3 T cell receptor beta chains below were found in one sample sequenced in a study of identical twins. One entry per CDR3 protein, called by TCRdb with MiXCR from the 5' RACE reads. The sample consists of some 690,000 distinct CDR3 sequences, approximately 21% of them appearing once. The same data also went into a second study, on T cells expressing NK-cell markers.

Material: PBMCs. The receptors were sampled from a woman aged 18-29 years in good health.

This clonotype was observed a few times. The chain has TRBV12-3 or TRBV12-4 and TRBJ2-5; no clear D gene. Deletions cut 3 bases from V and 0 bases from J, with 8 bases between. The CDR3 extends over 14 amino acids. CDR3 in amino acids: CASSFSGDQETQYF. As DNA, the CDR3 is TGTGCCAGCAGTTTTTCAGGAGACCAAGAGACCCAGTACTTC.

The chain combines TRBV7-8 with TRBJ2-2; no clear D gene. CDR3 size: 17 residues. CDR1 and CDR2 from the germline V gene are SGHVS and FQNEAQ. Trimming took off 2 bases at V and 3 bases at J, with 16 bases between the two ends. This CDR3 reads CASSLRIFLVDTGELFF. CDR3 sequence (DNA): TGTGCCAGCAGCTTACGCATTTTCCTAGTTGACACCGGGGAGCTGTTTTTT.

The chain joins TRBV5-1 to TRBJ2-6, with unresolved D. Germline V gene data show CDR1 as SGHRS and CDR2 as YFSETQ. V was trimmed by 0 bases and J by 11 bases, leaving 9 bases between them. CDR3 length equals 13 residues. The DNA of the CDR3 is TGCGCCAGCAGCTTGGGGGCACCCCACGTCCTGACTTTC. Translating it yields CASSLGAPHVLTF.